These 7 T cell receptor beta chains share one sample of origin, sequenced in a study of blood T cells in healthy people across ages. Combining a sample-barcoded 5' primer with a J-beta primer mix, a second PCR ran for 7 to 11 cycles. TCRdb reprocessed the 5' RACE reads with MiXCR, giving one entry per CDR3 protein. The data show hundreds of thousands of distinct CDR3 sequences, 56% seen once. Material for sequencing was blood. The receptor source for this set is a man aged 40-49 years in good health.

The chain links TRBV5-1 to TRBJ1-2; no definite D call. Trimming took 0 bases from V and 0 from J, leaving 9 bases between them. Germline V gene sequence: CDR1 SGHRS, CDR2 YFSETQ. The CDR3 contains 15 residues. CDR3 amino acids: CASSLDGSTNYGYTF. CDR3 DNA: TGCGCCAGCAGCTTGGACGGATCCACTAACTATGGCTACACCTTC.

The chain combines TRBV5-1 with TRBJ2-5; tentatively, D is TRBD1 or TRBD2 (5 bases each). TRBJ2-7 explains the end of the DNA better; the J call may be wrong. Germline CDR1 SGHRS, CDR2 YFSETQ. This CDR3 contains 15 residues. The CDR3 DNA reads as TGCGCCAGCAGCTTGGTTCTCGGCAGGGACCACGAGCAGTACTTC. As protein: CASSLVLGRDHEQYF.

V gene TRBV5-1 combines with J gene TRBJ2-5; D unresolved. The CDR3 is made up of 15 amino acids. Germline loops: CDR1 SGHRS, CDR2 YFSETQ. V was clipped by 4 bases and J by 1 base, with 14 bases between them. CDR3 loop: CASSLTGNPQETQYF. DNA for the CDR3: TGCGCCAGCAGCCTCACCGGCAACCCCCAAGAGACCCAGTACTTC.

Regarding this clonotype: This sequence may be a read error, since a much larger clone differs from it by one base. The chain couples TRBV20-1 to TRBJ1-6; the D gene is possibly TRBD1 (6 bases). The germline V gene encodes CDR1 DFQATT and CDR2 SNEGSKA (reference sequence). This CDR3 is built from 14 residues. Trimming pared 5 bases from V and 5 bases from J, leaving 13 bases between. The CDR3 nucleotides read TGCAGTGCTGGAGGGGGGGCAGATAATTCACCCCTCCACTTT. Protein product: CSAGGGADNSPLHF.

The sample holds a few counts of this clonotype. The chain carries TRBV4-3 and TRBJ1-6; possible D gene TRBD1, 5 bases. The CDR3 contains 14 residues. Germline V gives CDR1 LGHNA, CDR2 YSLEER. V lost 7 bases and J lost 9, with 16 bases in between. The CDR3 nucleotides are TGCGCCAGCAACTCGCCAGGGTGGGCTTCACCCCTCCACTTT. As protein: CASNSPGWASPLHF.

This chain links TRBV5-1 with TRBJ2-5; 10 nucleotides match TRBD2. TRBJ2-7 explains the end of the DNA better; the J call may be wrong. CDR1 is SGHRS and CDR2 is YFSETQ in the germline V gene. There are 15 residues in the CDR3. CDR3 DNA: TGCGCCAGCAGCACGGGACTAGCGAAAACCTACGAGCAGTACTTC. Translation gives CASSTGLAKTYEQYF.

J is TRBJ2-3 and V is TRBV6-6; maybe TRBD2 (6 bases). V shed 0 bases and J shed 2 bases, with 12 bases lying between them. Germline lookup yields CDR1 MNHNY and CDR2 SVGAGI (reference sequence). CDR3 length: 16 residues. The CDR3 protein is CASSYSRGTATDTQYF. CDR3 coding DNA: TGTGCCAGCAGTTACTCTCGCGGGACGGCCACAGATACGCAGTATTTT.